The 12 T cell receptor beta chains below come from one sample, sequenced in a study of CD8 T cells in ankylosing spondylitis. Study-wide results and caveats: Typical of ankylosing spondylitis blood, it appeared, was a TCR beta motif of fewer than 10 highly homologous variants.

No antigen is known for these receptors. TCRdb fed the 5' RACE reads into MiXCR, producing one record per CDR3 protein. Of a few hundred thousand distinct CDR3 sequences listed, over 9.5% are singletons. Sequenced sample: blood, either unsorted or a sorted T cell fraction (not recorded which). These receptors came from a male donor with ankylosing spondylitis.

At least ten counts were recorded for this clonotype. The chain employs TRBV20-1 and TRBJ2-4; 9 nucleotides align to TRBD1. J gave up 7 bases and V 1 base, and 5 bases lay outside the gene matches. This CDR3 region has 14 residues. Per germline, CDR1 DFQATT and CDR2 SNEGSKA (reference sequence). CDR3 DNA sequence: TGCAGTGCTAGAGCCCTAGGACAGGGGAACATTCAGTACTTC. Translation gives CSARALGQGNIQYF.

The chain joins TRBV12-3 or TRBV12-4 to TRBJ1-5, with D perhaps matching TRBD1 (5 bases). Between the trimmed V and J ends, which lost 4 bases and 1 base, there was a span of 14 bases. This CDR3 is built from 16 residues. The CDR3 DNA is TGTGCCAGCAGTTCCCGGACAAGTCAAAGCAATCAGCCCCAGCATTTT. It is translated as CASSSRTSQSNQPQHF.

The chain carries TRBV20-1 and TRBJ2-1; 8 bases match TRBD2. CDR1 and CDR2 from the germline V gene are DFQATT and SNEGSKA (reference sequence). Trimming removed 4 bases from V and 9 bases from J; junction bases left unmatched: 11. This CDR3 is built from 14 residues. For the CDR3, the DNA is TGCAGTGCTAACGGGAGGGGGGGAATCCCTGAGCAGTTCTTC. It translates to CSANGRGGIPEQFF.

The table lists this clonotype with a few counts. The rearrangement links TRBV16 to TRBJ1-2, with D unclear. Between the trimmed V and J ends, which lost 8 bases and 7 bases, there was a span of 11 bases. This CDR3 has 11 amino acids. Germline CDR1 is KGHSY and CDR2 is FQNENV. The CDR3 loop is CASGIRSGYTF. The CDR3 coding sequence is TGTGCCAGCGGTATCCGAAGTGGCTACACCTTC.

This clonotype was seen a few times. The genes are TRBV3-1 and TRBJ1-1; 8 bases are a match to TRBD1. Germline V lookup: CDR1 LGHDT, CDR2 YNNKEL (reference sequence). With 4 bases clipped from V and 4 bases from J, the junction kept 5 bases outside the gene matches. The CDR3 spans 14 residues. The CDR3 reads CASSRTGFRTEAFF. The CDR3 DNA reads as TGTGCCAGCAGCCGGACAGGGTTTCGCACTGAAGCTTTCTTT.

This clonotype has ten or more counts. The J gene is TRBJ2-7, the V gene TRBV5-1; D gene unclear. CDR3 size: 14 residues. Trimming took off 0 bases at V and 2 bases at J, with 9 bases between the two ends. The V gene's germline CDR1 is SGHRS and CDR2 YFSETQ. The DNA of the CDR3 is TGCGCCAGCAGCTTGGACAGATTAGCCTACGAGCAGTACTTC. Encoded protein: CASSLDRLAYEQYF.

This clonotype has a handful of counts. The rearrangement links TRBV20-1 to TRBJ2-7; 7 positions agree with TRBD2. Unmatched junction bases numbered 11, after V lost 3 bases and J lost 9 bases. From germline, CDR1 is DFQATT and CDR2 SNEGSKA (reference sequence). The CDR3 has 13 amino acids. The CDR3 DNA reads TGCAGTGCTAGTGGCGGGAGTAGGAAGGGGCAGTACTTC. It translates to CSASGGSRKGQYF.

This clonotype appeared many times. The rearrangement uses TRBV18 and TRBJ2-3; D uncertain. V lost 3 bases, J lost 0 bases, and 7 bases lay in between. The CDR3 length is 14 residues. Germline V CDR1 and CDR2: KGHSH, LQKENI. CDR3 residues: CASSPGRSTDTQYF. The DNA of the CDR3 is TGTGCCAGCTCACCCGGGCGGAGCACAGATACGCAGTATTTT.

The chain recombines TRBV20-1 with TRBJ2-2; TRBD1 is a possible D gene (5 bases). Trimming took off 0 bases at V and 4 bases at J, with 12 bases between the two ends. The CDR3 extends over 15 amino acids. From germline, CDR1 is DFQATT and CDR2 SNEGSKA (reference sequence). This CDR3 reads CSARDLRQTTGELFF. As DNA, the CDR3 is TGCAGTGCTAGAGATCTGCGACAGACCACCGGGGAGCTGTTTTTT.

This clonotype appeared a few times. The chain carries TRBV4-2 and TRBJ1-5, with 7 nucleotides matching TRBD1. This CDR3 has 18 amino acids. CDR1 is LGHNA and CDR2 is YNFKEQ in the germline V gene. J gave up 0 bases and V 0 bases, and 8 bases lay outside the gene matches. The CDR3, as DNA: TGTGCCAGCAGCCAAGACCGCACCAGGGGGGCTAGCAATCAGCCCCAGCATTTT. It is translated as CASSQDRTRGASNQPQHF.

The chain is built from TRBV7-9 and TRBJ2-1; D possibly corresponds to TRBD2 (6 bases). In germline, CDR1 is SEHNR, CDR2 FQNEAQ (reference sequence). V lost 3 bases and J 1 base, leaving 10 bases between the germline ends. The CDR3 loop spans 15 amino acids. CDR3 DNA: TGTGCCAGCAGCTTCCTAGCGCCATCCTACAATGAGCAGTTCTTC. It translates to CASSFLAPSYNEQFF.

This clonotype has just a few counts. This chain uses TRBV19 with TRBJ1-1, with D unclear. V was cut by 8 bases and J by 1 base, with 5 bases left in between. Germline V gene lookup returns CDR1 LNHDA and CDR2 SQIVND (reference sequence). The CDR3 covers 11 residues. The chain's CDR3 is CASQENTEAFF. In DNA form, the CDR3 reads TGTGCCAGTCAAGAGAACACTGAAGCTTTCTTT.